The 19 T cell receptor beta chains below all came from one sample that was sequenced in a study of blood T cells in healthy people across ages. Using a J-beta primer mix together with a sample-barcoded 5' primer, a second PCR was run for about 7 to 12 cycles. MiXCR was run by TCRdb on the 5' RACE reads, yielding one entry per CDR3 protein. The data hold around 1,800,000 distinct CDR3 sequences, with 30% to 40% observed a single time. The sample was blood. These receptors originate from a human donor in good health.

This chain uses TRBV30 with TRBJ2-7, with D maybe TRBD1 (5 bases). The CDR3 consists of 13 residues. Looked up from germline, CDR1 is GTSNPN and CDR2 is SVGIG (reference sequence). V was trimmed by 0 bases and J by 0 bases, leaving 6 bases between them. In nucleotides, the CDR3 is TGTGCCTGGAGTGTAGACAGCTCCTACGAGCAGTACTTC. Amino acid sequence: CAWSVDSSYEQYF.

This clonotype occurred a few times. V usage is TRBV28 and J usage is TRBJ2-7, with TRBD2 identical over 7 bases. This CDR3 is built from 15 residues. CDR1 is MDHEN and CDR2 is SYDVKM in the germline V gene. With 3 bases clipped from V and 0 bases from J, the junction kept 5 bases outside the gene matches. As DNA, the CDR3 is TGTGCCAGCAGTTTGGGCCGACTAGCCTCCTACGAGCAGTACTTC. It yields the protein CASSLGRLASYEQYF. The full variable domain, rest sourced from reference TRBV28 and TRBJ2-7, is DVKVTQSSRYLVKRTGEKVFLECVQDMDHENMFWYRQDPGLGLRLIYFSYDVKMKEKGDIPEGYSVSREKKERFSLILESASTNQTSMYLCASSLGRLASYEQYFGPGTRLTVT.

This chain connects TRBV5-5 to TRBJ1-4; D is undetermined. Trimming shortened V by 9 bases and J by 5 bases, and 14 bases separated the two germline ends. Germline V gene data show CDR1 as SGHKS and CDR2 as YYEKEE (reference sequence). CDR3 size: 13 residues. CDR3 DNA sequence: TGTGCCACCTCCCCAGCCCCAAATGAAAAACTGTTTTTT. Residues: CATSPAPNEKLFF.

V usage is TRBV11-2 and J usage is TRBJ2-1; the match to TRBD2 covers 8 bases. V lost 8 bases to trimming and J lost 1 base; unmatched junction nucleotides: 13. Germline V gene sequence: CDR1 SGHAT, CDR2 FQNNGV. This CDR3 spans 17 amino acids. The CDR3 nucleotides are TGTGCCAGCCTTCATCGCGCGGGGGGTCGGTCCTACAATGAGCAGTTCTTC. Translating it yields CASLHRAGGRSYNEQFF. The variable domain in full, completed from reference TRBV11-2 and TRBJ2-1, reads EAGVAQSPRYKIIEKRQSVAFWCNPISGHATLYWYQQILGQGPKLLIQFQNNGVVDDSQLPKDRFSAERLKGVDSTLKIQPAKLEDSAVYLCASLHRAGGRSYNEQFFGPGTRLTVL.

The V gene is TRBV28, the J gene TRBJ2-7; D is tentatively TRBD1 or TRBD2 (5 bases each). The germline V gene has CDR1 MDHEN and CDR2 SYDVKM. The CDR3 runs 14 residues. Trimming stripped 6 bases from V and 9 bases from J, with 21 bases between. CDR3 in amino acids: CASSESGTAERQYF. In nucleotides, the CDR3 is TGTGCCAGCAGCGAATCCGGGACGGCTGAAAGGCAGTACTTC.

The CDR3 sequence: CASSLSDRTHYEQYF. CDR3 nucleotides: TGTGCCAGCAGCTTATCAGACAGGACACACTACGAGCAGTACTTC. V usage is TRBV11-1 and J usage is TRBJ2-7; D is perhaps TRBD1 (6 bases). V shed 2 bases and J shed 3 bases, with 14 bases lying between them. Looked up from germline, CDR1 is SGHAT and CDR2 is FQDESV (reference sequence). The CDR3 covers 15 residues.

This clonotype has only a few counts. V and J are TRBV10-3 and TRBJ2-5; no clear D gene. The V and J ends lost 3 bases and 4 bases respectively, with 9 bases between them. Germline CDR1 is ENHRY and CDR2 is SYGVKD. CDR3 length equals 13 residues. The CDR3 protein is CAISDQDRETQYF. The CDR3 coding sequence is TGTGCCATCAGTGACCAAGACCGAGAGACCCAGTACTTC.

Here the CDR3 DNA reads TGTGCCAGCAGCCTCCATCTCTCGACCCAGTACTTC. Translating gives CASSLHLSTQYF. The chain joins TRBV7-6 to TRBJ2-5; no clear D gene. The CDR3 is 12 residues long. Germline lookup yields CDR1 SGHVS and CDR2 FNYEAQ. Trimming left V 5 bases short and J 7 bases short, with 11 bases between.

The J gene is TRBJ2-3, the V gene TRBV14; 7 bases map to TRBD2. CDR1 is SGHDN and CDR2 is FVKESK in the germline V gene. This CDR3 contains 16 residues. The junction had 10 bases not matched to a gene; V was cut back by 4 bases and J by 3 bases. The CDR3 DNA reads TGTGCCAGCAGCCCGTTGAGCGGGGCCGTGACAGATACGCAGTATTTT. Translating gives CASSPLSGAVTDTQYF.

V is TRBV7-9 and J is TRBJ2-4; 9 nucleotides align to TRBD2. The CDR3 is 14 amino acids. CDR1 is SEHNR and CDR2 is FQNEAQ in the germline V gene (reference sequence). The trim removed 3 bases at V and 13 bases at J, leaving 10 bases unmatched. Here the CDR3 DNA reads TGTGCCAGCAGCTTCCTAGCGGGGTTAGGGGAGCAGTACTTC. This codes for CASSFLAGLGEQYF.

The V call is TRBV25-1, the J call TRBJ1-2; possibly TRBD1 for D (5 bases). The germline CDR1 and CDR2 sequences are MGHDK and SYGVNS. This CDR3 has 13 residues. V was cut by 8 bases and J by 4 bases, with 14 bases left in between. The CDR3 nucleotides are TGTGCCAGCCCCTCGGGGGTAAGCTATGGCTACACCTTC. This sequence encodes CASPSGVSYGYTF.

This chain links TRBV29-1 with TRBJ2-3, with TRBD2 matching 7 bases. After removal of 3 bases from V and 2 bases from J, the junction contained 5 bases not matched to a gene. In germline, CDR1 is SQVTM, CDR2 ANQGSEA. The CDR3 has 14 amino acids. CDR3 loop: CSVDGAGDTDTQYF. CDR3 DNA sequence: TGCAGCGTTGACGGGGCGGGGGACACAGATACGCAGTATTTT.

For this clonotype: Its ends do not fully match the called genes, so a read error is possible. The genes are TRBV10-3 and TRBJ2-7; D is perhaps TRBD2 (5 bases). Germline CDR1 reads ENHRY; CDR2 reads SYGVKD. This CDR3 has 11 amino acids. The CDR3 loop is CTIGENYEQYF. The CDR3 nucleotides are TGTACCATCGGGGAGAACTACGAGCAGTACTTC.

Only a few counts were recorded for this clonotype. An end of the junction does not agree with germline; a read error may underlie this. The gene calls are TRBV12-3 or TRBV12-4 and TRBJ2-5; 11 nucleotides agree with TRBD2. CDR3 length equals 15 residues. The CDR3 sequence is CASSLLAGGQGTQYF. CDR3 DNA: TGTGCCAGCAGTTTACTAGCGGGGGGCCAAGGGACCCAGTACTTC.

The gene calls are TRBV7-2 and TRBJ2-4; TRBD2 agrees at 8 bases. V shed 1 base, J shed 13 bases, and the junction held 12 bases outside the gene matches. There are 15 residues in the CDR3. CDR1 is SGHTA, CDR2 FQGNSA, per germline. The CDR3 coding sequence is TGTGCCAGCAGCTTAGTTCCGGGGGGGCAGAGTGAACAGTACTTC. Translating it yields CASSLVPGGQSEQYF.

The chain couples TRBV29-1 to TRBJ1-1; D is uncertain. V was trimmed by 3 bases and J by 7 bases, leaving 6 bases between them. The CDR3 is 10 residues long. Germline loops: CDR1 SQVTM, CDR2 ANQGSEA. The CDR3 is CSVEEDEAFF. For the CDR3, the DNA is TGCAGCGTTGAGGAGGATGAAGCTTTCTTT.

Concerning this clonotype: The conserved phenylalanine or tryptophan is not found at the CDR3 terminus, so this likely reflects a read error. V is TRBV28 and J is TRBJ1-2; D call uncertain. The CDR3 runs to 13 residues. V was shortened by 0 bases and J by 3 bases, with 5 bases between the two germline ends. Per germline, CDR1 MDHEN and CDR2 SYDVKM. The CDR3 reads CASSLWTDYGYTC. CDR3 nucleotide sequence: TGTGCCAGCAGTTTATGGACGGACTATGGCTACACCTGC.

In this sample, this clonotype turned up a few times. This chain links TRBV6-6 with TRBJ2-7, with D possibly TRBD2 on 6 matching bases. The germline V gene has CDR1 MNHNY and CDR2 SVGAGI (reference sequence). There are 10 residues in the CDR3. Trimming pared 10 bases from V and 7 bases from J, leaving 11 bases between. The CDR3 DNA reads TGTGCCACGGAGGGGTTGGAGCAGTACTTC. This codes for CATEGLEQYF.

CDR3 residues: CASSRLIGNEQFF. In nucleotides, the CDR3 is TGCGCCAGCAGCCGGCTCATTGGGAATGAGCAGTTCTTC. The chain joins TRBV4-3 to TRBJ2-1; D gene ambiguous. Germline CDR1 reads LGHNA; CDR2 reads YSLEER. With 4 bases removed from V and 7 bases from J, the gap between germline ends came to 11 bases. There are 13 residues in the CDR3.